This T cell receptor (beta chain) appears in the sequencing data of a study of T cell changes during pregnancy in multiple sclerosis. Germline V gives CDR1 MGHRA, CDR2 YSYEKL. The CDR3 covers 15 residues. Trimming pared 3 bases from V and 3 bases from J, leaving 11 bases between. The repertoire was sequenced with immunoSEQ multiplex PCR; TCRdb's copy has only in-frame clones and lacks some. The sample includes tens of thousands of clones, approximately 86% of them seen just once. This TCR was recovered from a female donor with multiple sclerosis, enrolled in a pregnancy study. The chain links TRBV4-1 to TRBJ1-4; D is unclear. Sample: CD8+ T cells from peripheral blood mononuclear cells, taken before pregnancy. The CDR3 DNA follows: TGCGCCAGCAGCCAGCTTAGGCTAGCTAATGAAAAACTGTTTTTT. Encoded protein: CASSQLRLANEKLFF.